This passage covers 22 T cell receptor beta chains from one sample sequenced in a study of blood T cells in healthy people across ages. A second roughly 6 to 11 cycle PCR used barcoded and J-beta primers. MiXCR was run by TCRdb on the 5' RACE reads, yielding one entry per CDR3 protein. The sample records 1.5 million to 2 million distinct CDR3 sequences, 28% being singletons. The material sequenced was blood. The source is a woman in her 30s in good health.

This clonotype turned up a few times. This chain links TRBV10-3 with TRBJ2-5, with 9 nucleotides matching TRBD1. The J call may not be correct, given that the DNA end is closer to TRBJ2-7. The germline V gene has CDR1 ENHRY and CDR2 SYGVKD. This CDR3 is 14 amino acids long. In DNA, the CDR3 is TGTGCCATCAGTGACTTGGGACAGGGCGACGAGCAGTACTTC. Amino acids: CAISDLGQGDEQYF.

This clonotype has only a few counts. The rearrangement joins TRBV20-1 to TRBJ2-3, with D uncertain. The V gene lost 1 base and the J gene lost 1 base, with 6 bases spanning the gap. The CDR3 covers 13 residues. Germline loops: CDR1 DFQATT, CDR2 SNEGSKA (reference sequence). This CDR3 reads CSARVLGTDTQYF. CDR3 nucleotides: TGCAGTGCTAGAGTACTGGGCACAGATACGCAGTATTTT.

A few counts support this clonotype. This chain joins TRBV6-6 and TRBJ1-3; D may be TRBD1 (5 bases). The V gene's germline CDR1 is MNHNY and CDR2 SVGAGI (reference sequence). The CDR3 sequence is 14 residues long. V was shortened by 6 bases and J by 0 bases, with 9 bases between the two germline ends. CDR3 DNA sequence: TGTGCCAGCAGCACCGGGGGCTCTGGAAACACCATATATTTT. Its protein product is CASSTGGSGNTIYF.

To note about this clonotype: Just one base apart from a much larger clone, this may be a read error. V usage is TRBV6-5 and J usage is TRBJ2-7; the match to TRBD1 covers 9 bases. Germline V CDR1 and CDR2: MNHEY, SVGAGI. Trimming took 10 bases from V and 5 from J; bases not matched to a gene: 18. This CDR3 is 16 amino acids long. In DNA form, the CDR3 reads TGTGCCAACAGGAAAGGAATCCGGGACAGGGTTAACGAGCAGTACTTC. Amino acid sequence: CANRKGIRDRVNEQYF.

This clonotype was observed a few times. One junction end disagrees with the germline gene, perhaps due to a read error. The chain has TRBV29-1 and TRBJ2-7; no firm D call. Germline V gene sequence: CDR1 SQVTM, CDR2 ANQGSEA. The length of the CDR3 is 14 residues. The CDR3 loop is CSVEEGRRPYEQYF. The CDR3 DNA reads as TGCAGCGTCGAAGAAGGCCGAAGACCCTACGAGCAGTACTTC.

This clonotype has only a few counts. The junction departs from germline at one end; a sequencing error may be responsible. The CDR3 DNA reads TGTGCCAGCTGGGCGAGGGGGTTCTCCTACGGGCAGTACTTC. Amino acids: CASWARGFSYGQYF. The J gene is TRBJ2-7, the V gene TRBV6-5; D might be TRBD1 (6 bases). CDR1 is MNHEY and CDR2 is SVGAGI in the germline V gene. The CDR3 is made up of 14 amino acids.

This clonotype has a handful of counts. The chain links TRBV7-2 to TRBJ2-7; a weak D match, TRBD2 (7 bases). Germline CDR1 and CDR2: SGHTA and FQGNSA. The V end was cut by 5 bases, the J end by 4 bases, with 18 bases between. This CDR3 has 15 amino acids. CDR3 DNA sequence: TGTGCCAGCAGCCTTAGGGGGGGAACAACTTACGAGCAGTACTTC. Translating gives CASSLRGGTTYEQYF.

This chain uses TRBV29-1 with TRBJ2-1; D not resolved. Deletions cut 8 bases from V and 15 bases from J, with 20 bases between. CDR3 length equals 11 residues. CDR1 and CDR2 from the germline V gene are SQVTM and ANQGSEA. The CDR3 coding sequence is TGCAGCTTCTCGACAACGGAGACCCTGTTCTTC. It specifies CSFSTTETLFF.

This clonotype was observed a few times. V gene TRBV12-3 or TRBV12-4 combines with J gene TRBJ2-4, with 9 bases matching TRBD2. This CDR3 spans 17 amino acids. The ends lost 2 bases at V and 4 bases at J; junction bases unmatched: 9. The CDR3 here is CASSLTLAGYAKNIQYF. The CDR3 DNA reads as TGTGCCAGCAGTTTAACGCTAGCGGGATATGCGAAAAACATTCAGTACTTC.

This rearrangement joins TRBV20-1 to TRBJ1-2, with D unclear. Trimming shortened V by 0 bases and J by 0 bases, and 8 bases separated the two germline ends. The CDR3 covers 14 residues. Germline CDR1 is DFQATT and CDR2 is SNEGSKA (reference sequence). CDR3 bases: TGCAGTGCTAGAGATGGGCTTACTAACTATGGCTACACCTTC. This translates into CSARDGLTNYGYTF.

This clonotype has just a few counts. The chain employs TRBV30 and TRBJ2-5, with TRBD2 as a possible D gene (7 bases). CDR3 length: 14 residues. From germline, CDR1 is GTSNPN and CDR2 SVGIG (reference sequence). V was shortened by 3 bases and J by 8 bases, with 19 bases between the two germline ends. CDR3 sequence: CAWRGGDHRVTQYF. CDR3 bases: TGTGCCTGGAGGGGGGGGGATCACAGGGTCACCCAGTACTTC.

The chain uses TRBV5-1 and TRBJ2-4; D remains unclear. The DNA end is more similar to TRBJ2-7, so the J call may be wrong. Germline CDR1 reads SGHRS; CDR2 reads YFSETQ. The CDR3 is 14 amino acids. The CDR3 reads CASSLADIVGEQYF. The CDR3 DNA follows: TGCGCCAGCAGCTTGGCAGACATAGTCGGCGAGCAGTACTTC.

The genes are TRBV18 and TRBJ1-4, with no clear D. CDR3 length: 16 residues. From germline, CDR1 is KGHSH and CDR2 LQKENI. V lost 1 base, J lost 3 bases, and 12 bases lay in between. The CDR3 loop is CASSPRPDGANEKLFF. In nucleotides, the CDR3 is TGTGCCAGCTCACCACGCCCGGACGGAGCTAATGAAAAACTGTTTTTT.

The rearrangement joins TRBV7-7 to TRBJ2-4; no definite D call. The CDR3 runs 14 residues. CDR1 and CDR2 (germline): SSHAT, FNYEAQ (reference sequence). V lost 5 bases and J lost 13, with 21 bases in between. The CDR3 DNA sequence: TGTGCCAGCAGCCCCTCAACGAGTAACAATGAGCAGTACTTC. Protein: CASSPSTSNNEQYF.

The chain is built from TRBV9 and TRBJ2-1; 13 bases agree with TRBD2. This CDR3 comprises 20 residues. V was clipped by 6 bases and J by 1 base; unmatched bases: 16. The germline CDR1 and CDR2 sequences are SGDLS and YYNGEE. The CDR3 sequence is CASTDPGTSGAPPSYNEQFF. CDR3 nucleotides: TGTGCCAGCACCGACCCCGGGACTAGCGGGGCCCCCCCATCCTACAATGAGCAGTTCTTC.

Points on this clonotype: A read error may be the cause here, since a much bigger clone is one base away. The chain links TRBV6-5 to TRBJ2-3; D possibly corresponds to TRBD2 (5 bases). CDR1 and CDR2 from the germline V gene are MNHEY and SVGAGI. The V gene lost 8 bases and the J gene lost 10 bases, with 19 bases spanning the gap. There are 13 residues in the CDR3. The CDR3 DNA reads TGTGCCAGCTCTGGAGGCCTGGATGATGCGCAGTATTTT. It yields the protein CASSGGLDDAQYF.

This sequence joins TRBV5-1 and TRBJ2-3; 11 positions match TRBD2. V trimming: 0 bases; J trimming: 6 bases; junction bases outside the gene matches: 6. Germline CDR1 reads SGHRS; CDR2 reads YFSETQ. The CDR3 is made up of 16 amino acids. CDR3 protein: CASSLVAGGPSDTQYF. CDR3 sequence (DNA): TGCGCCAGCAGCTTGGTAGCGGGGGGGCCATCCGATACGCAGTATTTT. The complete variable domain, with remaining parts taken from reference TRBV5-1 and TRBJ2-3, reads KAGVTQTPRYLIKTRGQQVTLSCSPISGHRSVSWYQQTPGQGLQFLFEYFSETQRNKGNFPGRFSGRQFSNSRSEMNVSTLELGDSALYLCASSLVAGGPSDTQYFGPGTRLTVL.

The rearrangement joins TRBV7-2 to TRBJ2-7; D remains unclear. The end of the DNA fits TRBJ2-5 better, so the J call may be wrong. CDR3 length equals 14 residues. CDR1 is SGHTA and CDR2 is FQGNSA in the germline V gene. The CDR3 nucleotides read TGTGCCAGCAGCTTAAGGCGGTATGGAGAGACCCAGTACTTC. It is translated as CASSLRRYGETQYF.

The chain links TRBV30 to TRBJ2-4; tentative D call: TRBD2 (6 bases). CDR3 length: 13 residues. In germline, CDR1 is GTSNPN, CDR2 SVGIG (reference sequence). Trimming left V 0 bases short and J 13 bases short, with 16 bases between. The CDR3 DNA is TGTGCCTGGAGTGTCGGGAGCTCGGGGGAGCAGTACTTC. Its protein product is CAWSVGSSGEQYF.

There are a few counts of this clonotype. V gene TRBV5-5 combines with J gene TRBJ1-2, with a tentative D call TRBD1 (6 bases). Between the trimmed V and J ends, which lost 2 bases and 4 bases, there was a span of 12 bases. Germline CDR1 and CDR2: SGHKS and YYEKEE (reference sequence). This CDR3 contains 14 residues. Written as DNA, the CDR3 is TGTGCCAGCAGCTTCCGGGGGGCAGGCTATGGCTACACCTTC. Protein product: CASSFRGAGYGYTF.

This clonotype was observed many times. Mismatch with germline at one junction end may stem from a read error. The chain has TRBV5-1 and TRBJ1-2; TRBD1 matches at 10 bases. The CDR3 spans 13 residues. Germline-derived CDR1 and CDR2 are SGHRS and YFSETQ. The CDR3 bases are TGTGCCAGCAGTTGGGACAGGGGTAATGGCTACACCTTC. Residues: CASSWDRGNGYTF.

This sequence joins TRBV7-2 and TRBJ2-1; tentative D call: TRBD2 (7 bases). This CDR3 is built from 15 residues. The germline V gene encodes CDR1 SGHTA and CDR2 FQGNSA. V was shortened by 10 bases and J by 10 bases, with 26 bases between the two germline ends. The CDR3 region has the DNA TGTGCCACCTATCAACCCCCGGGGGGCCCCTACGAGCAGTTCTTC. It translates to CATYQPPGGPYEQFF. Complete variable domain (other parts from reference TRBV7-2 and TRBJ2-1): GAGVSQSPSNKVTEKGKDVELRCDPISGHTALYWYRQSLGQGLEFLIYFQGNSAPDKSGLPSDRFSAERTGGSVSTLTIQRTQQEDSAVYLCATYQPPGGPYEQFFGPGTRLTVL.